This T cell receptor (beta chain) was captured by sequencing in a study of blood T cell repertoires in COVID-19. Germline V gives CDR1 SGHKS, CDR2 YYEKEE (reference sequence). The CDR3 contains 15 residues. Deletions cut 0 bases from V and 4 bases from J, with 13 bases between. The protocol was immunoSEQ multiplex PCR, while the TCRdb copy is restricted to in-frame clones and leaves out a portion. The table shows 350,000 to 400,000 clones, with 80% to 90% occurring only once. This TCR derives from a man aged 18 to 29 who had recovered from COVID-19. The chain carries TRBV5-5 and TRBJ1-2; maybe TRBD1 (6 bases). Sample: PBMCs or T cells enriched from blood (not recorded which). Here the CDR3 reads CASSLDVTGTYGYTF. DNA of the CDR3: TGTGCCAGCAGCTTGGACGTGACAGGCACCTATGGCTACACCTTC.